This T cell receptor (beta chain) is from a study of immune evolution from preneoplasia to lung adenocarcinoma. Profiling relied on immunoSEQ multiplex PCR, and the TCRdb table lists in-frame clones only, not all of them. Of around 6,100 clones in the sample, 70% to 85% are singletons; the top ten hold approximately 7%. CDR1 is SGHRS, CDR2 YFSETQ, per germline. With 0 bases clipped from V and 1 base from J, the junction kept 12 bases outside the gene matches. CDR3 size: 19 residues. Each case's diagnosis was confirmed by two pathologists on H&E. The sequencing input was FFPE lung adenocarcinoma in situ tissue. The sequence was collected from a person aged 60-79 years with lung adenocarcinoma. The chain joins TRBV5-1 to TRBJ1-3, with 8 positions matching TRBD1. The CDR3 DNA follows: TGCGCCAGCAGCTTGGGGACGGGACAGGCCCTACGGTCTGGAAACACCATATATTTT. Its translation: CASSLGTGQALRSGNTIYF.